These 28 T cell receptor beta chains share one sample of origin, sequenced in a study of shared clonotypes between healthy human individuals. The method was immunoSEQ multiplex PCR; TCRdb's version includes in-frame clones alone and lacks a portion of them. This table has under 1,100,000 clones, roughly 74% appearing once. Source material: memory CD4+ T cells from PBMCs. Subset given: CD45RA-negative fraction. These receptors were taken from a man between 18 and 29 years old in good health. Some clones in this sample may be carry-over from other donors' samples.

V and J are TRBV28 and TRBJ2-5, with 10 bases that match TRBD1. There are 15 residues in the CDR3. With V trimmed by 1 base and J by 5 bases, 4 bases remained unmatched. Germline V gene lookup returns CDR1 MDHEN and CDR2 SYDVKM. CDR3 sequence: CASSLSGTGDETQYF. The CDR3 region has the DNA TGTGCCAGCAGTTTATCGGGGACAGGGGACGAGACCCAGTACTTC.

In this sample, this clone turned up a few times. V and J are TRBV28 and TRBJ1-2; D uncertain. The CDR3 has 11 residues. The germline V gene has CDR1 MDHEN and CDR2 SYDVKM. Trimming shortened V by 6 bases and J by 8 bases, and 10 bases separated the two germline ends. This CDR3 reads CASSVLGGYTF. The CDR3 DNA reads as TGTGCCAGCAGCGTACTCGGGGGCTACACCTTC.

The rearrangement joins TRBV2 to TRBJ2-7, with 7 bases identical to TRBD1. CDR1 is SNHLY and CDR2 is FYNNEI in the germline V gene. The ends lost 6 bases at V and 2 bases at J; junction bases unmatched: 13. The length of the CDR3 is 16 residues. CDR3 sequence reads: CASSVQGSSLTYEQYF. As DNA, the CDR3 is TGTGCCAGCAGCGTACAGGGGTCATCTTTAACCTACGAGCAGTACTTC.

For the CDR3, the DNA is TGCGCCAGCAGCAGGGACCCGGGTGAAAAACTGTTTTTT. It specifies CASSRDPGEKLFF. The chain joins TRBV5-1 to TRBJ1-4, with D possibly matching TRBD1 (5 bases). V was pared by 4 bases and J by 7 bases, with 11 bases between. This CDR3 comprises 13 residues. CDR1 and CDR2 (germline): SGHRS, YFSETQ.

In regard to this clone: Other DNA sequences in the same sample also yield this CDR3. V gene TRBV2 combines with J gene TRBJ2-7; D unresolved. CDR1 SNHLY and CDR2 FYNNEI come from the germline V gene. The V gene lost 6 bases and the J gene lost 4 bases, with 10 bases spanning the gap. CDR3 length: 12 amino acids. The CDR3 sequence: CASSYSPYEQYF. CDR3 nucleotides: TGTGCCAGCAGCTACTCCCCGTACGAGCAGTACTTC.

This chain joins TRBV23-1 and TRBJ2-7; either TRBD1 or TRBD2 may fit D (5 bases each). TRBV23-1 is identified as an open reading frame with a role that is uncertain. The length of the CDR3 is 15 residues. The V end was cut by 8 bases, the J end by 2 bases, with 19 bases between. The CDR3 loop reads CASRPRASRAYEQYF. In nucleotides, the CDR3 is TGCGCCAGCCGACCAAGGGCTAGCAGGGCCTACGAGCAGTACTTC.

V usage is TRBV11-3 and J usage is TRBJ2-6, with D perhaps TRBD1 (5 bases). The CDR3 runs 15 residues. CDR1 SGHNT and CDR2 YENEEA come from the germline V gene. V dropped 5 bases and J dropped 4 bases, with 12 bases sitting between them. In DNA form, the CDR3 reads TGTGCCAGCAGCCTCAGGGCTGTCGGGGCCAACGTCCTGACTTTC. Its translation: CASSLRAVGANVLTF.

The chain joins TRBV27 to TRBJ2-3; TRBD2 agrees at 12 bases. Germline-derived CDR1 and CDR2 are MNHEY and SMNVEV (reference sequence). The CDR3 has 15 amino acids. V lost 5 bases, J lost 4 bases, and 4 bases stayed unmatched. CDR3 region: CASSPTSGRPDTQYF. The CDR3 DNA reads TGTGCCAGCAGTCCGACTAGCGGGAGACCAGATACGCAGTATTTT.

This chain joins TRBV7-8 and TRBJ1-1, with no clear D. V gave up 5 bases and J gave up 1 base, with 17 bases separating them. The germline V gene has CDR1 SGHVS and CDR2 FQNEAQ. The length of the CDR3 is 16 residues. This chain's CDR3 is CASSDRTDPTNTEAFF. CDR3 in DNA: TGTGCCAGCAGCGACCGTACAGACCCGACGAACACTGAAGCTTTCTTT.

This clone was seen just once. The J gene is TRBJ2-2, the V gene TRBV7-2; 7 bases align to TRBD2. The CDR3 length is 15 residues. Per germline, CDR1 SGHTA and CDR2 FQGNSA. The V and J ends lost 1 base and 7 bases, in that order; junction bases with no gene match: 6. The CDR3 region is CASSLGGSNGGELFF. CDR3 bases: TGTGCCAGCAGCTTAGGCGGGAGTAACGGCGGGGAGCTGTTTTTT.

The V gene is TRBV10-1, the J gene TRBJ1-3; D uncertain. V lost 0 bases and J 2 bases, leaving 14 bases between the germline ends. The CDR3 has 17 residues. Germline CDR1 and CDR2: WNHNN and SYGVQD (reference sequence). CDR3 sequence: CASSESVGLSPGNTIYF. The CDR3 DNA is TGCGCCAGCAGTGAGTCGGTGGGATTAAGCCCTGGAAACACCATATATTTT.

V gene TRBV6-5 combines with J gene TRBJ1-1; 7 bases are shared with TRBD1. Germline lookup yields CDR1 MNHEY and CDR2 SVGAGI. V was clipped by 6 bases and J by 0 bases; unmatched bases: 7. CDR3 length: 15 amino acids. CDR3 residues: CASSPRDSVNTEAFF. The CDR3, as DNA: TGTGCCAGCAGCCCACGGGACAGCGTGAACACTGAAGCTTTCTTT.

This CDR3 reads CASSYSSVVPLPQSTSYEQYF. The CDR3 DNA reads as TGTGCCAGCAGCTATAGCAGCGTAGTCCCCTTGCCCCAGTCCACGTCCTACGAGCAGTACTTC. The V and J genes are TRBV9 and TRBJ2-7; D call uncertain. Germline values: CDR1 SGDLS, CDR2 YYNGEE. The CDR3 is 21 amino acids. Trimming took off 4 bases at V and 1 base at J, with 33 bases between the two ends.

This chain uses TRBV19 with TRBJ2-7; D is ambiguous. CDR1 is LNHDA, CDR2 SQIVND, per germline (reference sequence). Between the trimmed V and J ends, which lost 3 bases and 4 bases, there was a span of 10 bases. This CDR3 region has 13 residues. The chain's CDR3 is CASSIVGQYEQYF. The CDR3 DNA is TGTGCCAGTAGTATCGTCGGTCAATACGAGCAGTACTTC.

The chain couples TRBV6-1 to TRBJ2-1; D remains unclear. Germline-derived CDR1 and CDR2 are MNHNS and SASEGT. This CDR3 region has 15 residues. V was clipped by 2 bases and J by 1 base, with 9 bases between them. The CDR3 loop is CASSEISRSYNEQFF. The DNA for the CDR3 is TGTGCCAGCAGTGAAATCTCCCGGTCCTACAATGAGCAGTTCTTC.

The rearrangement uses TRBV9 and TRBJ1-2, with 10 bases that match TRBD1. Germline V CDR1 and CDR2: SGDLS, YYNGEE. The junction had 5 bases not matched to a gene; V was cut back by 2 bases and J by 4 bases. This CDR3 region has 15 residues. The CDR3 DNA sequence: TGTGCCAGCAGCGTGGGGACAGGGGATGCCTATGGCTACACCTTC. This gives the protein CASSVGTGDAYGYTF.

CDR3 coding DNA: TGTGCCAGCAGATCGGACACAAGCTACGAGCAGTACTTC. Its protein product is CASRSDTSYEQYF. The chain is built from TRBV2 and TRBJ2-7; D may be TRBD1 (5 bases). CDR1 and CDR2 from the germline V gene are SNHLY and FYNNEI. V shed 6 bases and J shed 3 bases, with 12 bases lying between them. The CDR3 covers 13 residues.

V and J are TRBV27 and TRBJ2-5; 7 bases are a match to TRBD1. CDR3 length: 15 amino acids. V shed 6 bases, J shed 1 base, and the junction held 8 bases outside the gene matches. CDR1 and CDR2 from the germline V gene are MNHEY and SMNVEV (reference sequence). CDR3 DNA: TGTGCCAGCAGCGATGTGACAGGGCTCCAAGAGACCCAGTACTTC. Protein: CASSDVTGLQETQYF.

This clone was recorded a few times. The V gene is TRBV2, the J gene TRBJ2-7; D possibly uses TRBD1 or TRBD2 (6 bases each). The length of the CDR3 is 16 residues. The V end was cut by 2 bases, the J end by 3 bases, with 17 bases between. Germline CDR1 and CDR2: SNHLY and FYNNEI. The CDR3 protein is CASSERGADYNYEQYF. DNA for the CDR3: TGTGCCAGCAGTGAAAGGGGGGCAGACTACAACTACGAGCAGTACTTC.

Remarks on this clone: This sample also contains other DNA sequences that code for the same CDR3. CDR3 amino acids: CASSTRYGYTF. CDR3 nucleotides: TGTGCCAGTAGTACTCGTTATGGCTACACCTTC. The chain is built from TRBV19 and TRBJ1-2; no reliable D call. The V and J ends lost 4 bases and 5 bases respectively, with 5 bases between them. Per germline, CDR1 LNHDA and CDR2 SQIVND (reference sequence). The CDR3 extends over 11 amino acids.

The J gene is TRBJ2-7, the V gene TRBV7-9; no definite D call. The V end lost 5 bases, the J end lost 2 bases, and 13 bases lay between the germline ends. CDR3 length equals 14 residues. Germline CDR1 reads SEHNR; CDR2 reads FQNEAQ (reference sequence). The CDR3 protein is CASSPVSRAYEQYF. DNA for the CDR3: TGTGCCAGCAGCCCCGTATCCAGAGCCTACGAGCAGTACTTC.

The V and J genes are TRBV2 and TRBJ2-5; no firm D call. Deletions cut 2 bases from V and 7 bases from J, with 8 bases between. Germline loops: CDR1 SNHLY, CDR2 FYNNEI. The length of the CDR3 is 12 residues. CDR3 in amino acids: CASSEREGTQYF. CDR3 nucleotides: TGTGCCAGCAGTGAAAGGGAAGGGACCCAGTACTTC.

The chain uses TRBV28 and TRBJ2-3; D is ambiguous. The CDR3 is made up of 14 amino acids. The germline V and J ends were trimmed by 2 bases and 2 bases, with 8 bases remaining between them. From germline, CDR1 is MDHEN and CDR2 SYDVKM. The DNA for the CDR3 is TGTGCCAGCAGTTTAACCCGGCCCACAGATACGCAGTATTTT. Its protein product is CASSLTRPTDTQYF.

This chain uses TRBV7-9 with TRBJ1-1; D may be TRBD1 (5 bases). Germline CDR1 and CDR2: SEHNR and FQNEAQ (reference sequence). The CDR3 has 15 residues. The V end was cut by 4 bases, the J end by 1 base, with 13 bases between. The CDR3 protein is CASSSRDPQNTEAFF. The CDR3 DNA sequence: TGTGCCAGCAGCTCCCGGGACCCACAGAACACTGAAGCTTTCTTT.

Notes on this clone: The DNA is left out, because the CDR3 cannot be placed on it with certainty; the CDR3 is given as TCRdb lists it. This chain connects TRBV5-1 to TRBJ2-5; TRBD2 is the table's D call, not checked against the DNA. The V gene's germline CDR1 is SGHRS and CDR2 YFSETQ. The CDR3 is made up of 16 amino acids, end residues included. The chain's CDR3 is CASSFGSGGVVETQYF.

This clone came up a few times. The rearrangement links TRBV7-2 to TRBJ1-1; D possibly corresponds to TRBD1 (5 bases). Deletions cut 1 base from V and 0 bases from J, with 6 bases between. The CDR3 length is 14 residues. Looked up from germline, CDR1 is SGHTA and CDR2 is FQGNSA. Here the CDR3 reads CASSLGTLNTEAFF. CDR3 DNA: TGTGCCAGCAGCTTAGGGACACTGAACACTGAAGCTTTCTTT.

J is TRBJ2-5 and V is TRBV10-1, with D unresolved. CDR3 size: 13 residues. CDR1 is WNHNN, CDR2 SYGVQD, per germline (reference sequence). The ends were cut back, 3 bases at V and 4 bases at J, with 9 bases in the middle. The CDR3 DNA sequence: TGCGCCAGCAGTGATGAGAACAGAGAGACCCAGTACTTC. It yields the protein CASSDENRETQYF.

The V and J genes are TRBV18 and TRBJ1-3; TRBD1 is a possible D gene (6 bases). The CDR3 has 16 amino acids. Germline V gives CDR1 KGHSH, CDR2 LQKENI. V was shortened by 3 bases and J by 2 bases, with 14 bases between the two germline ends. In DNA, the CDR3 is TGTGCCAGCTCACCCAGCGCAGGGGCGACTGGAAACACCATATATTTT. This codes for CASSPSAGATGNTIYF.